Listed below are T cell receptor beta chains from one sample, sequenced in a study of read filtering for tumor transcriptome and immune sequencing. TCRdb ran MiXCR on the reads and lists one entry per CDR3 protein. The sample lists roughly 5,800 distinct CDR3 sequences; about 25% were seen once. The source material was a population of CD138-negative cells sorted from bone marrow. These receptors all come from a donor over 35 with multiple myeloma. The CDR3 runs from the conserved cysteine through the conserved F or W.

v_call,j_call,cdr3_aa
TRBV6-4,TRBJ1-5,CASSESSNQPQHF
TRBV7-8,TRBJ1-1,CASSLEEGEAFF
TRBV28,TRBJ2-7,CASVFRYTVGFSYEQYF
TRBV10-3,TRBJ1-3,CAISESGGNTIYF
TRBV29-1,TRBJ2-1,CSALGQGNEQFF
TRBV19,TRBJ2-1,CASEAGTSNYNEQFF
TRBV23-1,TRBJ1-2,CASSQRQGLCYGYTF
TRBV6-5,TRBJ2-1,CASSQRPSGRNEQFF
TRBV19,TRBJ2-1,CASSPWGALVSYNEQFF
TRBV19,TRBJ1-1,CASSISGTALSNTEAFF
TRBV7-2,TRBJ2-5,CASSLWREETQYF
TRBV5-1,TRBJ2-1,CASSSGLAASNEQFF
TRBV7-2,TRBJ2-5,CASSLGLKGGETQYF
TRBV20-1,TRBJ2-3,CSARDSHRDTQYF
TRBV6-1,TRBJ2-7,CALRGTGVFEQYF
TRBV9,TRBJ1-1,CASSVVGRMNTEAFF
TRBV6-2/TRBV6-3,TRBJ2-2,CASSEGGVSRELFF
TRBV4-2,TRBJ2-3,CSSSQAEVSGSLNPDTQYF
TRBV10-3,TRBJ2-1,CAISETGTPDNEQFF
TRBV7-9,TRBJ1-1,CASSLVVGGTEAFF
TRBV4-3,TRBJ2-7,CASSQDLTGNEQYF
TRBV20-1,TRBJ1-5,CSARDIKAAGSNQPQHF
TRBV7-2,TRBJ1-2,CASSLSTGNSYGYTF
TRBV7-9,TRBJ2-1,CASSLSFADSYNEQFF
TRBV20-1,TRBJ2-1,CSASRDWDEQFF
TRBV18,TRBJ2-6,CASAMGNAGANVLTF
TRBV19,TRBJ2-1,CARILPPSGRNEQFF
TRBV7-9,TRBJ2-6,CASSLMREAGANVLTF